The 19 T cell receptor beta chains presented below share a single source sample, sequenced in a study of CD8 T cells in Susac syndrome. After extraction with the RNeasy kit, about 0.5 to 1 ug of the RNA was reverse transcribed using random hexamers. TCRdb reprocessed the immunoSEQ multiplex PCR reads via MiXCR and lists one record per CDR3 protein. The sample includes about 240,000 distinct CDR3 sequences, almost 97% of them seen just once. The sequencing sample was made of CD4+ T cells from PBMCs. The receptors shown here come from a human donor with Susac syndrome.

The gene calls are TRBV24-1 and TRBJ2-5, with no clear D. The CDR3 length is 13 residues. The germline V gene has CDR1 KGHDR and CDR2 SFDVKD. V was cut by 8 bases and J by 2 bases, with 11 bases left in between. CDR3 DNA sequence: TGTGCCACCAATTCCGGGCCTCAAGAGACCCAGTACTTC. Amino acids: CATNSGPQETQYF.

The rearrangement links TRBV7-2 to TRBJ2-3; D not resolved. The CDR3 totals 13 residues. CDR1 and CDR2 from the germline V gene are SGHTA and FQGNSA. The germline V and J ends were trimmed by 4 bases and 5 bases, with 10 bases remaining between them. As DNA, the CDR3 is TGTGCCAGCAGCTCGATAATCAGAGATACGCAGTATTTT. Translating gives CASSSIIRDTQYF.

This clonotype was recorded once. The genes are TRBV5-4 and TRBJ2-5, with TRBD1 matching over 8 bases. CDR1 is SGHNT, CDR2 YYREEE, per germline (reference sequence). The length of the CDR3 is 15 residues. The J segment lost 5 bases and the V segment lost 4 bases, leaving 10 bases of the junction unmatched. CDR3 DNA: TGTGCCAGCAGCCATCCTCAGGGGGCAGGGGAGACCCAGTACTTC. As protein: CASSHPQGAGETQYF.

This clonotype came up once. The chain has TRBV21-1 and TRBJ2-7. TRBV21-1 is assigned pseudogene status. This CDR3 has 12 residues. CDR3 amino acids: CASSASFCEQYF. CDR3 bases: TGTGCCAGCAGCGCCAGCTTCTGCGAGCAGTACTTC.

The V call is TRBV2, the J call TRBJ2-1; TRBD2 agrees at 7 bases. The V and J ends lost 5 bases and 3 bases, in that order; junction bases with no gene match: 7. From germline, CDR1 is SNHLY and CDR2 FYNNEI. This CDR3 region has 15 residues. As DNA, the CDR3 is TGTGCCAGCAGTCAGGCTAGCGGCCTCTACAATGAGCAGTTCTTC. Translation gives CASSQASGLYNEQFF. Supplemented by reference TRBV2 and TRBJ2-1, the full variable domain reads EPEVTQTPSHQVTQMGQEVILRCVPISNHLYFYWYRQILGQKVEFLVSFYNNEISEKSEIFDDQFSVERPDGSNFTLKIRSTKLEDSAMYFCASSQASGLYNEQFFGPGTRLTVL.

The V and J genes are TRBV6-6 and TRBJ2-7, with 9 bases identical to TRBD1. Looked up from germline, CDR1 is MNHNY and CDR2 is SVGAGI (reference sequence). This CDR3 has 14 residues. The junction had 5 bases not matched to a gene; V was cut back by 5 bases and J by 3 bases. Here the CDR3 reads CASSAGTGFYEQYF. The CDR3, as DNA: TGTGCCAGCAGTGCCGGGACAGGGTTCTACGAGCAGTACTTC.

V is TRBV12-5 and J is TRBJ1-2; TRBD1 might be the D (5 bases). V was cut by 11 bases and J by 5 bases, with 15 bases left in between. The length of the CDR3 is 12 residues. Germline CDR1 LGHNT, CDR2 FRNRAP. CDR3 protein: CAAGTTSYGYTF. Written as DNA, the CDR3 is TGTGCTGCAGGGACTACCTCTTATGGCTACACCTTC. The full variable domain, in which reference TRBV12-5 and TRBJ1-2 provide the parts outside the CDR3, is DARVTQTPRHKVTEMGQEVTMRCQPILGHNTVFWYRQTMMQGLELLAYFRNRAPLDDSGMPKDRFSAEMPDATLATLKIQPSEPRDSAVYFCAAGTTSYGYTFGSGTRLTVV.

CDR3 loop: CASSPNTGWDQPQHF. CDR3 nucleotide sequence: TGCGCCAGCAGCCCTAATACAGGTTGGGATCAGCCCCAGCATTTT. The V gene is TRBV5-1, the J gene TRBJ1-5; weak D call: TRBD1 (5 bases). The germline V gene encodes CDR1 SGHRS and CDR2 YFSETQ. Trimming removed 4 bases from V and 5 bases from J, with 16 bases in between. The CDR3 runs 15 residues.

The rearrangement links TRBV18 to TRBJ2-2; no reliable D call. Germline loops: CDR1 KGHSH, CDR2 LQKENI. V was cut by 0 bases and J by 0 bases, with 5 bases left in between. CDR3 length: 15 amino acids. The CDR3 bases are TGTGCCAGCTCACCACCGGTTCCGAACACCGGGGAGCTGTTTTTT. Translated, it gives CASSPPVPNTGELFF.

This rearrangement joins TRBV20-1 to TRBJ1-5; D may be TRBD1 (6 bases). From germline, CDR1 is DFQATT and CDR2 SNEGSKA (reference sequence). With 3 bases removed from V and 7 bases from J, the gap between germline ends came to 10 bases. This CDR3 contains 12 residues. CDR3 coding DNA: TGCAGTGCTAGGCGGGGGGCGCAGCCCCAGCATTTT. Protein sequence: CSARRGAQPQHF.

The V gene is TRBV12-3 or TRBV12-4, the J gene TRBJ1-5; TRBD1 might be the D (6 bases). This CDR3 has 15 amino acids. The V end lost 5 bases, the J end lost 4 bases, and 15 bases lay between the germline ends. CDR3 DNA: TGTGCCAGCAGTCGAAGCCCCACAGGGAATCAGCCCCAGCATTTT. Protein product: CASSRSPTGNQPQHF.

This chain connects TRBV9 to TRBJ2-3, with D hard to call. In germline, CDR1 is SGDLS, CDR2 YYNGEE. V shed 0 bases and J shed 3 bases, with 5 bases lying between them. CDR3 length equals 13 residues. CDR3 loop: CASSVDNTDTQYF. CDR3 bases: TGTGCCAGCAGCGTAGATAATACAGATACGCAGTATTTT.

The chain is built from TRBV28 and TRBJ1-1, with D hard to call. The germline V gene has CDR1 MDHEN and CDR2 SYDVKM. Trimming cost V 5 bases and J 6 bases, with 19 bases left between them. The CDR3 extends over 15 amino acids. Here the CDR3 DNA reads TGTGCCAGCAGTGTCCCCCTTGGGGTTAGAGCTGAAGCTTTCTTT. It specifies CASSVPLGVRAEAFF.

This chain links TRBV9 with TRBJ2-3; D uncertain. Germline V gene lookup returns CDR1 SGDLS and CDR2 YYNGEE. The CDR3 loop spans 16 amino acids. V lost 0 bases and J 2 bases, leaving 13 bases between the germline ends. CDR3 in amino acids: CASSVEGRQSTDTQYF. CDR3 in DNA: TGTGCCAGCAGCGTAGAAGGCCGGCAGTCCACAGATACGCAGTATTTT.

The chain links TRBV20-1 to TRBJ2-5; tentative D call: TRBD1 (6 bases). CDR1 is DFQATT and CDR2 is SNEGSKA in the germline V gene (reference sequence). This CDR3 is 14 amino acids long. Trimming cost V 2 bases and J 3 bases, with 13 bases left between them. As DNA, the CDR3 is TGCAGTGCTAGAAGGGGGACCGGAGAAGAGACCCAGTACTTC. Amino acids: CSARRGTGEETQYF.

V usage is TRBV20-1 and J usage is TRBJ2-7; perhaps TRBD1 as D (5 bases). Germline V lookup: CDR1 DFQATT, CDR2 SNEGSKA (reference sequence). Deletions cut 6 bases from V and 6 bases from J, with 18 bases between. This CDR3 spans 13 amino acids. The CDR3 sequence: CSASAILTGEQYF. DNA of the CDR3: TGCAGTGCGAGTGCAATCTTAACAGGCGAGCAGTACTTC.

The rearrangement links TRBV4-2 to TRBJ1-1, with D perhaps TRBD1 (5 bases). Germline loops: CDR1 LGHNA, CDR2 YNFKEQ. The CDR3 sequence is 16 residues long. V lost 0 bases and J lost 3, with 14 bases in between. Here the CDR3 DNA reads TGTGCCAGCAGCCAAGATCTCGGGGGGAGGGACACTGAAGCTTTCTTT. Its translation: CASSQDLGGRDTEAFF.

The V and J genes are TRBV27 and TRBJ1-2; TRBD1 aligns across 7 bases. V lost 6 bases and J lost 5; bases outside the gene matches: 9. The CDR3 contains 14 residues. The germline V gene encodes CDR1 MNHEY and CDR2 SMNVEV (reference sequence). The CDR3: CASRRGTDLYGYTF. The CDR3, as DNA: TGTGCCAGCAGACGTGGGACAGACCTGTATGGCTACACCTTC.

The chain has TRBV18 and TRBJ2-5; D call uncertain. The V gene lost 2 bases and the J gene lost 8 bases, with 15 bases spanning the gap. The CDR3 is 14 amino acids. Germline values: CDR1 KGHSH, CDR2 LQKENI. CDR3 region: CASSPSDARRTQYF. CDR3 in DNA: TGTGCCAGCTCACCATCGGACGCCCGAAGAACCCAGTACTTC.